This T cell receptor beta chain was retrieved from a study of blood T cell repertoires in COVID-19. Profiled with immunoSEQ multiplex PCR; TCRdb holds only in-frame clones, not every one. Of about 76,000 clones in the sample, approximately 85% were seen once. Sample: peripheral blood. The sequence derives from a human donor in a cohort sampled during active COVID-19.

The CDR3 reads CASSYSKRGTTEAFF. The CDR3 DNA reads as TGTGCCAGCAGTTACTCGAAAAGAGGAACCACTGAAGCTTTCTTT. V is TRBV6-5 and J is TRBJ1-1; D gene unclear. Per the germline V gene, CDR1 is MNHEY and CDR2 is SVGAGI. V was pared by 0 bases and J by 4 bases, with 12 bases between. The CDR3 extends over 15 amino acids.